This T cell receptor (beta chain) was observed in a study of control samples from healthy donors and cancer patients. Data came from immunoSEQ multiplex PCR; TCRdb stores just in-frame clones and leaves some out. The data hold about 94,000 clones, with 90% observed a single time. Sequences were obtained from blood. The origin of this receptor is a woman aged 18-30 years in good health.

The CDR3 reads CASHPGGNTEAFF. The CDR3 nucleotides read TGTGCCAGCCACCCCGGGGGGAACACTGAAGCTTTCTTT. The V and J genes are TRBV6-5 and TRBJ1-1; possible D gene TRBD1, 5 bases. Germline CDR1 MNHEY, CDR2 SVGAGI. Trimming removed 8 bases at V and 1 base at J, with 11 bases between. The CDR3 is 13 residues long.